Below, one T cell receptor beta chain is given with its context. This entry is derived from a study of shared clonotypes between healthy human individuals. V dropped 7 bases and J dropped 0; count of bases not matched to a gene: 13. Germline lookup yields CDR1 SQVTM and CDR2 ANQGSEA. CDR3 length equals 16 residues. Profiling relied on immunoSEQ multiplex PCR, and the TCRdb table lists in-frame clones only, not all of them. This table holds under 1,100,000 clones, approximately 70% found once. The source material was memory CD4+ T cells sorted from blood. Documented subset: CD45RA-negative fraction. The origin of this receptor is a man between 18 and 35 years old in good health. The chain employs TRBV29-1 and TRBJ2-5; 8 positions agree with TRBD2. The CDR3 DNA reads TGCAGCGGGAGCGCGTTCGAGCGGGGGTACCAAGAGACCCAGTACTTC. Its translation: CSGSAFERGYQETQYF.